This TCR beta chain was observed in a study of STAT3 mutations in large granular lymphocyte leukemia. Study-level information: Canonical activating STAT3 mutations were detected in roughly half of the longitudinally sequenced T-LGLL patients. 40% of treated T-LGLL patients showed hematologic response to immunosuppression.

A remark on this clone: The antigen is not known.

The CDR3 has 16 amino acids. J gave up 6 bases and V 6 bases, and 9 bases lay outside the gene matches. Germline CDR1 SGHAT, CDR2 FQDESV (reference sequence). Overall study results and limits: In some patients, a small highly pathogenic clone possibly went undetected. In T-cell large granular lymphocyte leukemia, about half of patients showed multiple immunodominant subclonotypes.

The protocol was immunoSEQ multiplex PCR, while the TCRdb copy is restricted to in-frame clones and leaves out a portion. Among under 25,000 clones, around 93% were seen once, and the ten largest hold nearly 45%. The sequence derives from a man aged 55 to 69 with T-cell large granular lymphocyte leukemia. Some clones in this sample may be carry-over from other donors' samples. Source material: peripheral blood mononuclear cells. The chain is built from TRBV11-1 and TRBJ2-2, with 11 bases fitting TRBD2. CDR3 in DNA: TGTGCCAGCAGGCCAACTAGCGGGAGCTTCGCCGGGGAGCTGTTTTTT. Protein product: CASRPTSGSFAGELFF.